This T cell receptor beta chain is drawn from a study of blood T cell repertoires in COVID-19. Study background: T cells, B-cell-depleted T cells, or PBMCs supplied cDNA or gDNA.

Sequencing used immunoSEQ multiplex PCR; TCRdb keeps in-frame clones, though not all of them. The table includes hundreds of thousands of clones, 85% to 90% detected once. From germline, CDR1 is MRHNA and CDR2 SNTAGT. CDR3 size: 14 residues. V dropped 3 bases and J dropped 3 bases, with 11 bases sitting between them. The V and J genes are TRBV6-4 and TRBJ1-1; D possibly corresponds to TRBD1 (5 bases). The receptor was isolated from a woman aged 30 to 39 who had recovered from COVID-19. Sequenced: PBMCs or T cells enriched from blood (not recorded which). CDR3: CASSEVGGDTEAFF. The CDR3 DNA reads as TGTGCCAGCAGTGAGGTGGGAGGGGACACTGAAGCTTTCTTT.